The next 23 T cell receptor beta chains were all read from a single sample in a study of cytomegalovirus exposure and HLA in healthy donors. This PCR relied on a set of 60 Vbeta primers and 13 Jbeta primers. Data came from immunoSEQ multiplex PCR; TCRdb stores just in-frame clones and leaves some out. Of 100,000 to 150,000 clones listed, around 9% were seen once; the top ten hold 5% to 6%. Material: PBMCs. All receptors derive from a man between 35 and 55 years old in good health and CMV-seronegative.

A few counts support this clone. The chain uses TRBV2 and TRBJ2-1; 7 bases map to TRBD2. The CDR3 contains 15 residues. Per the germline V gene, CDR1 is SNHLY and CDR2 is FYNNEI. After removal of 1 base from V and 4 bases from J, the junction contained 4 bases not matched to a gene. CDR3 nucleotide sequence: TGTGCCAGCAGTGAAGAGGCTAGCGGTTACAATGAGCAGTTCTTC. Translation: CASSEEASGYNEQFF.

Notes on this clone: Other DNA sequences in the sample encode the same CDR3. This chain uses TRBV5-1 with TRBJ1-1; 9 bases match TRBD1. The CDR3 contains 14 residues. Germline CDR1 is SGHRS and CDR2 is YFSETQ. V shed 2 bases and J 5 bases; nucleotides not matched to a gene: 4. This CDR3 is CASSFGTGYTEAFF. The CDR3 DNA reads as TGCGCCAGCAGCTTCGGGACAGGGTATACTGAAGCTTTCTTT.

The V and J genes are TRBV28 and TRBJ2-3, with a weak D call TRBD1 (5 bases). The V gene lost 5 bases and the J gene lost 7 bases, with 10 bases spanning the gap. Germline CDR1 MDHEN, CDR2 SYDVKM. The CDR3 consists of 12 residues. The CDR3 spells CASSASGNTQYF. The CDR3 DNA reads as TGTGCCAGCAGTGCCTCAGGGAATACGCAGTATTTT.

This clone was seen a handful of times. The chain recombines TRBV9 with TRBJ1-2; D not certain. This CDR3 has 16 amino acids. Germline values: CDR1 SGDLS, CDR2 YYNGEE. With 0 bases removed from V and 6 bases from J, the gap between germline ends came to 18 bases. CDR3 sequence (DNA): TGTGCCAGCAGCGTAGCTTCGAGGGCCGGGAGTCATGGCTACACCTTC. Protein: CASSVASRAGSHGYTF. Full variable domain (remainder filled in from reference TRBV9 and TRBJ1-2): DSGVTQTPKHLITATGQRVTLRCSPRSGDLSVYWYQQSLDQGLQFLIQYYNGEERAKGNILERFSAQQFPDLHSELNLSSLELGDSALYFCASSVASRAGSHGYTFGSGTRLTVV.

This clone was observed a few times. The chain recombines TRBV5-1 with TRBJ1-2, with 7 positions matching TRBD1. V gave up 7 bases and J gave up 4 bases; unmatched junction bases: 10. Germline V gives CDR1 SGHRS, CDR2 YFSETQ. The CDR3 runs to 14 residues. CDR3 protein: CASRQGGAGYGYTF. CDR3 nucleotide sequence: TGCGCCAGCCGTCAGGGGGGCGCGGGCTATGGCTACACCTTC.

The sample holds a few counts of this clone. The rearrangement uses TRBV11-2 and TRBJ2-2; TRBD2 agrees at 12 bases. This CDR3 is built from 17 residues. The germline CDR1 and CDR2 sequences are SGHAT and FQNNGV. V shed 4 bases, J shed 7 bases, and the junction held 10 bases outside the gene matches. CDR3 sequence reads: CASSSASGGAGDGELFF. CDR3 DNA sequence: TGTGCCAGCAGCTCCGCTAGCGGGGGGGCCGGGGACGGGGAGCTGTTTTTT.

CDR3 sequence reads: CASSSTGGWYGYTF. The CDR3 DNA is TGTGCCAGCAGCTCGACAGGGGGTTGGTATGGCTACACCTTC. This rearrangement joins TRBV11-2 to TRBJ1-2; 9 positions match TRBD1. Trimming took 4 bases from V and 5 from J; bases not matched to a gene: 5. The CDR3 has 14 amino acids. Germline V gene sequence: CDR1 SGHAT, CDR2 FQNNGV.

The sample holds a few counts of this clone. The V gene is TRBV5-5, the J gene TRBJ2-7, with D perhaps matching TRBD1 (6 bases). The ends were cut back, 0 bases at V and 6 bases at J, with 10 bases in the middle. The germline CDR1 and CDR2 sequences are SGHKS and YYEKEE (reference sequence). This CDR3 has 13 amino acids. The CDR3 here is CASSLGDNFEQYF. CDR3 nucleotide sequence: TGTGCCAGCAGCTTGGGGGACAACTTCGAGCAGTACTTC.

The CDR3 DNA reads as TGTGCCAGCAGGGGTAGACAGTTTGGTACAGATGAAGCTTTCTTT. It encodes CASRGRQFGTDEAFF. This chain uses TRBV27 with TRBJ1-1; D perhaps matches TRBD1 (5 bases). The CDR3 loop spans 15 amino acids. Germline assignment: CDR1 MNHEY and CDR2 SMNVEV (reference sequence). V lost 6 bases to trimming and J lost 7 bases, with 21 bases between them.

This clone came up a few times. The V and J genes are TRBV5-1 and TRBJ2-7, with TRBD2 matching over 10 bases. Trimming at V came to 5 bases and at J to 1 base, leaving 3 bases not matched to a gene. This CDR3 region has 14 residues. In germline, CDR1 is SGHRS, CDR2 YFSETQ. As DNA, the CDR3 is TGCGCCAGCAGACAGCGGGGGGGGTCCTACGAGCAGTACTTC. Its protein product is CASRQRGGSYEQYF.

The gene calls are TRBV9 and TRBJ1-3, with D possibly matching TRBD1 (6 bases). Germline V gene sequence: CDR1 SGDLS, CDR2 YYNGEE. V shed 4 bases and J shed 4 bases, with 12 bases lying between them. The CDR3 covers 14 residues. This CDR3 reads CASSYGTGGNTIYF. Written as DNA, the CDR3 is TGTGCCAGCAGCTACGGAACAGGGGGAAACACCATATATTTT. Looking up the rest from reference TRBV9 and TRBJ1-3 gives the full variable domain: DSGVTQTPKHLITATGQRVTLRCSPRSGDLSVYWYQQSLDQGLQFLIQYYNGEERAKGNILERFSAQQFPDLHSELNLSSLELGDSALYFCASSYGTGGNTIYFGEGSWLTVV.

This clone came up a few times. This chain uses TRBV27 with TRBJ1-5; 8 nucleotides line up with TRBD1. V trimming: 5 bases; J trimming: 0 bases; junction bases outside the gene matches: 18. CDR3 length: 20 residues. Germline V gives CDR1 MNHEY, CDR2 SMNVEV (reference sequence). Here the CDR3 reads CASSPAAGTGQFYSNQPQHF. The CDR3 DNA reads TGTGCCAGCAGTCCAGCCGCCGGGACAGGTCAGTTCTATAGCAATCAGCCCCAGCATTTT.

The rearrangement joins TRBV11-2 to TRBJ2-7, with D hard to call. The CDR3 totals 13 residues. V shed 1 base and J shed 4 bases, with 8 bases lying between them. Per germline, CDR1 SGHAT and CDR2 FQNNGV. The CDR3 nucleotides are TGTGCCAGCAGCTTAGCAGGTCGGTACGAGCAGTACTTC. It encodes CASSLAGRYEQYF.

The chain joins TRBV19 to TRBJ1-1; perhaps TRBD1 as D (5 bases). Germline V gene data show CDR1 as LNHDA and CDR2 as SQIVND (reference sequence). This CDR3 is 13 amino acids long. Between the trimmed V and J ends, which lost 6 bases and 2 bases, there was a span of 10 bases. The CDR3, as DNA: TGTGCCAGTAGCTACAGGCTCAACACTGAAGCTTTCTTT. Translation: CASSYRLNTEAFF. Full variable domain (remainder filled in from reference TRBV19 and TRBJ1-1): DGGITQSPKYLFRKEGQNVTLSCEQNLNHDAMYWYRQDPGQGLRLIYYSQIVNDFQKGDIAEGYSVSREKKESFPLTVTSAQKNPTAFYLCASSYRLNTEAFFGQGTRLTVV.

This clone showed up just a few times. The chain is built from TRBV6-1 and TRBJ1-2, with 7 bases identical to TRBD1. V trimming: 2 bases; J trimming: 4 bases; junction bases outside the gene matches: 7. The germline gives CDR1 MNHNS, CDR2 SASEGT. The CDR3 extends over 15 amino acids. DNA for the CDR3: TGTGCCAGCAGTGAAAGGTGGGACAGCGCCTATGGCTACACCTTC. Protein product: CASSERWDSAYGYTF.

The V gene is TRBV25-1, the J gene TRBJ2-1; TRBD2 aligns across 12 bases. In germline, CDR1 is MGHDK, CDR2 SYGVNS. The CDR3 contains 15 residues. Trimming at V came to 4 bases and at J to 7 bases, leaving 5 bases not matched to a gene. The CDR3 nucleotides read TGTGCCAGCAGTGGACCCGGGACTAGCGGGAATGAGCAGTTCTTC. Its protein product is CASSGPGTSGNEQFF. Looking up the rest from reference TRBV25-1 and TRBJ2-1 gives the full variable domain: EADIYQTPRYLVIGTGKKITLECSQTMGHDKMYWYQQDPGMELHLIHYSYGVNSTEKGDLSSESTVSRIRTEHFPLTLESARPSHTSQYLCASSGPGTSGNEQFFGPGTRLTVL.

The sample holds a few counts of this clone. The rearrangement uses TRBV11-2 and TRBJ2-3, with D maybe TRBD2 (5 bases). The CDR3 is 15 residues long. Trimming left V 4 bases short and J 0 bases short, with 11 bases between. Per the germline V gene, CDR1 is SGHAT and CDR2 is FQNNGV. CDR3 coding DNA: TGTGCCAGCAGCTCGACCCGGACTAGCACAGATACGCAGTATTTT. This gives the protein CASSSTRTSTDTQYF.

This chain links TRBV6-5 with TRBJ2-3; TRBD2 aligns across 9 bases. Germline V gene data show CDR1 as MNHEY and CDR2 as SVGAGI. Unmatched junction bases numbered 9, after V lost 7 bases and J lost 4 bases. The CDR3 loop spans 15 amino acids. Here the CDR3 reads CASNPLAGYSDTQYF. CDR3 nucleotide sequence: TGTGCCAGCAATCCCCTAGCGGGGTATTCAGATACGCAGTATTTT.

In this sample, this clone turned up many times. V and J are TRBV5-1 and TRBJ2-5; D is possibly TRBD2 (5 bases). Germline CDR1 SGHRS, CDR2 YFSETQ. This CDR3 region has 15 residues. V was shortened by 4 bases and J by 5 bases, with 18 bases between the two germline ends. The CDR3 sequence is CASSPFVDIAETQYF. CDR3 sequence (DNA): TGCGCCAGCAGCCCGTTTGTCGACATAGCGGAGACCCAGTACTTC.

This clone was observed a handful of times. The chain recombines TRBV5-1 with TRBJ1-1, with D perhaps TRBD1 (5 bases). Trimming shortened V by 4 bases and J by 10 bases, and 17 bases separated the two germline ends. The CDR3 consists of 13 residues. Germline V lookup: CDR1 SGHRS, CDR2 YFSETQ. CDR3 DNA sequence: TGCGCCAGCAGCCTGGGTAAGGGCCAGGGAGCTTTCTTT. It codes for CASSLGKGQGAFF. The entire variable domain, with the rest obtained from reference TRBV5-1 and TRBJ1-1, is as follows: KAGVTQTPRYLIKTRGQQVTLSCSPISGHRSVSWYQQTPGQGLQFLFEYFSETQRNKGNFPGRFSGRQFSNSRSEMNVSTLELGDSALYLCASSLGKGQGAFFGQGTRLTVV.

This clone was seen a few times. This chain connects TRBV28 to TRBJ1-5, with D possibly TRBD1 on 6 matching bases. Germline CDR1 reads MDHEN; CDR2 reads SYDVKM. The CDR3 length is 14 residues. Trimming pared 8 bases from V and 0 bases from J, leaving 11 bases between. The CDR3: CASRTGFSNQPQHF. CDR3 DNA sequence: TGTGCCAGCCGAACAGGGTTTAGCAATCAGCCCCAGCATTTT.

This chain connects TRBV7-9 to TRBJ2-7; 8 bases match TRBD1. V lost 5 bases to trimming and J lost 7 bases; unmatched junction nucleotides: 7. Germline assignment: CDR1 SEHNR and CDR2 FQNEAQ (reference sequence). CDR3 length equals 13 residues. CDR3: CASSLRQGREQYF. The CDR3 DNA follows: TGTGCCAGCAGCCTCCGACAGGGGCGAGAGCAGTACTTC.

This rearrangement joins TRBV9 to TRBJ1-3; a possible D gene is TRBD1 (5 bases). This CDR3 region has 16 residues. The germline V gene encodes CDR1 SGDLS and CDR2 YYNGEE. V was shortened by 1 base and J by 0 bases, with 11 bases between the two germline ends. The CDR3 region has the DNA TGTGCCAGCAGCGTATGGGACTTACCCTCTGGAAACACCATATATTTT. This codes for CASSVWDLPSGNTIYF.